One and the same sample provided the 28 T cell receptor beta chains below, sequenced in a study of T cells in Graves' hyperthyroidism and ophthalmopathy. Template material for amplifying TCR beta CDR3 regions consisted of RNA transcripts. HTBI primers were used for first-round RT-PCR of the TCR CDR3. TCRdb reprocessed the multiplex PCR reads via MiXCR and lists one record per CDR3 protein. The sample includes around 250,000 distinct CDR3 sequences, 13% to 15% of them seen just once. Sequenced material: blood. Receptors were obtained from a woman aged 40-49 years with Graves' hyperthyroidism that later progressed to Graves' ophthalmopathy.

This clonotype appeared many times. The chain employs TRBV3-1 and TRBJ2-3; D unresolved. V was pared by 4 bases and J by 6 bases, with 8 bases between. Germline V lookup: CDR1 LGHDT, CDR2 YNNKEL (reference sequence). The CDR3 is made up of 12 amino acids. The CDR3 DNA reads TGTGCCAGCAGCCCCCACACCGATACGCAGTATTTT. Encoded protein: CASSPHTDTQYF.

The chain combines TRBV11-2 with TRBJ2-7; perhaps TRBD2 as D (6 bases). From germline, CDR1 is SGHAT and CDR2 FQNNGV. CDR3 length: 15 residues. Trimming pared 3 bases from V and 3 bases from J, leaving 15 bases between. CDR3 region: CASSLGGGRYYEQYF. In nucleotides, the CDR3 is TGTGCCAGCAGCTTGGGAGGCGGAAGGTACTACGAGCAGTACTTC.

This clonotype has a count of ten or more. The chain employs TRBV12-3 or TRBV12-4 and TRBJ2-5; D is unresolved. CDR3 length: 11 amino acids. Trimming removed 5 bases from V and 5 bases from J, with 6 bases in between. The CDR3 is CASSAKETQYF. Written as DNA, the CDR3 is TGTGCCAGCAGTGCAAAGGAGACCCAGTACTTC.

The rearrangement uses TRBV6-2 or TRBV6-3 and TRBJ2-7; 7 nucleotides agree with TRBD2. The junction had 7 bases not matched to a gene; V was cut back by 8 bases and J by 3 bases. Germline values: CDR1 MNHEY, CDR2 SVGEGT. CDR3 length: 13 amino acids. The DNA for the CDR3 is TGTGCCAGCTCTCCGCGGGGGAGCTACGAGCAGTACTTC. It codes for CASSPRGSYEQYF.

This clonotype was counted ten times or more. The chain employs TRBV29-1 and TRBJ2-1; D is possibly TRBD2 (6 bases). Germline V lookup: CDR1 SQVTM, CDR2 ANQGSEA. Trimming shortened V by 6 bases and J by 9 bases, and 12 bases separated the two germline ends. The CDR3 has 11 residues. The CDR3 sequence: CSVGRTSEQFF. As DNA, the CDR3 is TGCAGCGTCGGGAGAACCAGTGAGCAGTTCTTC.

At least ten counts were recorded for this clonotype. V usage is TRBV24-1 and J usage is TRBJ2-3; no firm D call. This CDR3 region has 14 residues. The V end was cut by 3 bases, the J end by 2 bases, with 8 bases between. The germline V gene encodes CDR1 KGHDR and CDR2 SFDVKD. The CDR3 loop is CATSDNGFTDTQYF. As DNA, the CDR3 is TGTGCCACCAGTGATAACGGGTTCACAGATACGCAGTATTTT.

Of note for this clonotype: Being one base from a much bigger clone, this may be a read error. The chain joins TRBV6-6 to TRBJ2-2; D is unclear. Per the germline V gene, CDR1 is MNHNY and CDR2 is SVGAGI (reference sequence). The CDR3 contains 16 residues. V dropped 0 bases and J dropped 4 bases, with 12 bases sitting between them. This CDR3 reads CASSYSSETSTGELFF. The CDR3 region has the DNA TGTGCCAGCAGTTACTCTTCGGAGACAAGCACCGGGGAGCTGTTTTTT.

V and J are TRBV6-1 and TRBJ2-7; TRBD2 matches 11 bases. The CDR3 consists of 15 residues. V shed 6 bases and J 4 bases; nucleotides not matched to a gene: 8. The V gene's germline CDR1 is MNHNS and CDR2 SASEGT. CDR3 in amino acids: CASSKATSGRYEQYF. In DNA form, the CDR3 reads TGTGCCAGCAGCAAAGCAACTAGCGGGAGATACGAGCAGTACTTC.

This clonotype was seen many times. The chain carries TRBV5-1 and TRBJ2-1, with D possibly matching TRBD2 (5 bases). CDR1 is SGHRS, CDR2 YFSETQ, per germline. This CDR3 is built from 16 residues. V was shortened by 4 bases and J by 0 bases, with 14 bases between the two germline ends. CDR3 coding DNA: TGCGCCAGCAGCGAAGGACTCCGAACCTCCTACAATGAGCAGTTCTTC. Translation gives CASSEGLRTSYNEQFF.

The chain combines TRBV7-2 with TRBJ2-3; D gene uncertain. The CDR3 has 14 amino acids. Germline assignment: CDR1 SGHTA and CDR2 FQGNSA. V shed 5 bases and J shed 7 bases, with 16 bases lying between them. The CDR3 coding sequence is TGTGCCAGCAGCCAACGGCAGATCTTTAATACGCAGTATTTT. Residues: CASSQRQIFNTQYF.

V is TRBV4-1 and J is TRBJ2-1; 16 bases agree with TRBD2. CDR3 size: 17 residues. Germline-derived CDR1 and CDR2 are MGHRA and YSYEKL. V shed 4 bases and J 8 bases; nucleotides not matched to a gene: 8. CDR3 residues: CASSPFPGLAGGYEQFF. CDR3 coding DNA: TGCGCCAGCAGCCCATTCCCGGGACTAGCGGGAGGGTATGAGCAGTTCTTC.

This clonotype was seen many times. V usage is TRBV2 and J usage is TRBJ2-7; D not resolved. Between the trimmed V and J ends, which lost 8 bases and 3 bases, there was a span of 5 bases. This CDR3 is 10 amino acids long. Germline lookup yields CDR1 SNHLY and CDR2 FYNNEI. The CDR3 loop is CASGIYEQYF. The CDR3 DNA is TGTGCCAGCGGGATCTACGAGCAGTACTTC.

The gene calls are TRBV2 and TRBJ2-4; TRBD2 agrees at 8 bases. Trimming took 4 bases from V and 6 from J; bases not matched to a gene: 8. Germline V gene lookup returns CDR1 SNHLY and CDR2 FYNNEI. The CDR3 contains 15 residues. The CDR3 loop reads CASSVKRELGNIQYF. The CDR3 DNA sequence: TGTGCCAGCAGTGTAAAGCGGGAGCTGGGAAACATTCAGTACTTC.

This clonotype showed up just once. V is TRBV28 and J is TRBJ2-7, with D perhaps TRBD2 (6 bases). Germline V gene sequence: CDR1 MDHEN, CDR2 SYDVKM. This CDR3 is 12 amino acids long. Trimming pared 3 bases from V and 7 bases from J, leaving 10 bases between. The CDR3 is CASSFGRREQYF. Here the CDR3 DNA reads TGTGCCAGCAGTTTTGGGAGGAGGGAGCAGTACTTC.

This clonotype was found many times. The CDR3 sequence: CSANRLPRGEQYF. The CDR3 bases are TGCAGTGCTAACCGACTCCCCCGGGGCGAGCAGTACTTC. The chain carries TRBV20-1 and TRBJ2-7, with D possibly matching TRBD2 (5 bases). CDR3 length: 13 residues. Germline V CDR1 and CDR2: DFQATT, SNEGSKA (reference sequence). V dropped 4 bases and J dropped 6 bases, with 16 bases sitting between them.

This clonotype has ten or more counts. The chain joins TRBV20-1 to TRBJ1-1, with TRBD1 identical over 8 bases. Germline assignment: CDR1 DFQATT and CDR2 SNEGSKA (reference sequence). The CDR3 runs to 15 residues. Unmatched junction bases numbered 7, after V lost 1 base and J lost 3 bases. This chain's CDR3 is CSARGRQGLYTEAFF. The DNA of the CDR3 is TGCAGTGCTAGAGGGAGACAGGGGTTATACACTGAAGCTTTCTTT.

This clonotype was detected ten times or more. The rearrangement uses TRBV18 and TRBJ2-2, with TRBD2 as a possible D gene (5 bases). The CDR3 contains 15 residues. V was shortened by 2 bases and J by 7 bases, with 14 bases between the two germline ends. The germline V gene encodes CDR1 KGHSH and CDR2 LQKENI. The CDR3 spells CASSPGIPRDGELFF. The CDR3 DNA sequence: TGTGCCAGCTCACCAGGGATCCCCCGGGACGGGGAGCTGTTTTTT.

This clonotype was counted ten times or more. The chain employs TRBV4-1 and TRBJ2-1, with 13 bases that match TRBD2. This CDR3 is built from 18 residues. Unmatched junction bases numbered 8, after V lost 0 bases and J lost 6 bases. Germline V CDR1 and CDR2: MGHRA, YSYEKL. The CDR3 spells CASSQDRMGLAGFNEQFF. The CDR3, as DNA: TGCGCCAGCAGCCAAGATCGGATGGGACTAGCGGGATTCAATGAGCAGTTCTTC.

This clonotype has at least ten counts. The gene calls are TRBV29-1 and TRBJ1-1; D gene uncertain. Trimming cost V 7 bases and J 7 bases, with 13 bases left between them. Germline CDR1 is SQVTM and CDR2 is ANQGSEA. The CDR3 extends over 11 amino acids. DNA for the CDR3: TGCAGCGCTAAGACAAGGGTTGAAGCTTTCTTT. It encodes CSAKTRVEAFF.

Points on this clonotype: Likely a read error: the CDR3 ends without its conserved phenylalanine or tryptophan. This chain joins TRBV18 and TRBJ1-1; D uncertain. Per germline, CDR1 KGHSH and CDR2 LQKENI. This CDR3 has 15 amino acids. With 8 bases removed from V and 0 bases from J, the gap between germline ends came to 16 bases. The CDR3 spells CASPRGHTMNTEAFL. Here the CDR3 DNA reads TGTGCCAGCCCCCGTGGGCACACGATGAACACTGAAGCTTTCCTT.

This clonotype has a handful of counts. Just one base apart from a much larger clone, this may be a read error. The CDR3 reads CASRIKRGGRNEQFF. CDR3 DNA: TGTGCCAGCAGAATCAAGCGGGGGGGCCGCAATGAGCAGTTCTTC. V is TRBV28 and J is TRBJ2-1, with 10 bases identical to TRBD2. The J segment lost 6 bases and the V segment lost 6 bases, leaving 8 bases of the junction unmatched. In germline, CDR1 is MDHEN, CDR2 SYDVKM. This CDR3 is built from 15 residues.

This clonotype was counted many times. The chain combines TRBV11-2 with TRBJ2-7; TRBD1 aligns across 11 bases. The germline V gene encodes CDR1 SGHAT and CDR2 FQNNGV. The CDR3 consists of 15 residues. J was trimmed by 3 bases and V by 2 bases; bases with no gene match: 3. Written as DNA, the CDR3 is TGTGCCAGCAGCTTATCCGGGACAGGGGGCTACGAGCAGTACTTC. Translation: CASSLSGTGGYEQYF.

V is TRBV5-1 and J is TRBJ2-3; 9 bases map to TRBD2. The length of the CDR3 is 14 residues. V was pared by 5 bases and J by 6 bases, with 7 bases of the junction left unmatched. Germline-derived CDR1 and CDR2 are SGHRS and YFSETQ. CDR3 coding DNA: TGCGCCAGCAGAACTCTAGCGGGAACCGATACGCAGTATTTT. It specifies CASRTLAGTDTQYF.

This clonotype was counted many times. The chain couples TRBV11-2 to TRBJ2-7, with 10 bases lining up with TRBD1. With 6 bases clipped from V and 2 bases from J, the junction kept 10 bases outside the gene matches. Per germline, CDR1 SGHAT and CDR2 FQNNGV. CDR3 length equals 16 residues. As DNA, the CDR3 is TGTGCCAGCAGTTCTCCCGGGACAGGGGCTACCTACGAGCAGTACTTC. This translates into CASSSPGTGATYEQYF.

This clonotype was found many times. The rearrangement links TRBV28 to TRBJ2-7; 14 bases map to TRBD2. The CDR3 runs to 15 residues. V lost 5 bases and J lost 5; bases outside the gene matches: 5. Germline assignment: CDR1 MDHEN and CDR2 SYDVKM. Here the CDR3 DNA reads TGTGCCAGCAGTACCCCGGGACTAGCGGGAGACGAGCAGTACTTC. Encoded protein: CASSTPGLAGDEQYF.

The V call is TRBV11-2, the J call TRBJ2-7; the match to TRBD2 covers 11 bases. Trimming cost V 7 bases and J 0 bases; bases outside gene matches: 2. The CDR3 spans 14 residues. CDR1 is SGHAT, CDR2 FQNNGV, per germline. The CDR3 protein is CASTTSGDSYEQYF. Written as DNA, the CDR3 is TGTGCCAGCACGACTAGCGGGGACTCCTACGAGCAGTACTTC.

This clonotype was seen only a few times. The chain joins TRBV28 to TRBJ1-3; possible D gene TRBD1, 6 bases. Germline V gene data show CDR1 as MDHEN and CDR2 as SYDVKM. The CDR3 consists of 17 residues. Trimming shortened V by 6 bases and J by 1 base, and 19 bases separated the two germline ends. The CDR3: CASSPPTGSGSGNTIYF. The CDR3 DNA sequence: TGTGCCAGCAGCCCCCCGACAGGTTCTGGGTCTGGAAACACCATATATTTT.

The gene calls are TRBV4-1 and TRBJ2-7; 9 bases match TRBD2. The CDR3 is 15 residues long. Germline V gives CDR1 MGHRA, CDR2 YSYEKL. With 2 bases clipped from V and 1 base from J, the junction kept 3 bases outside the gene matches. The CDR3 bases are TGCGCCAGCAGCCAACCTAGCGGGATGTCCTACGAGCAGTACTTC. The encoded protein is CASSQPSGMSYEQYF.